These 25 T cell receptor beta chains were all obtained from the same sample, sequenced in a study of Ad26.COV2.S vaccination and SARS-CoV-2 variants. The table came from immunoSEQ multiplex PCR; TCRdb's copy has only in-frame clones and leaves some out. The data hold approximately 300,000 clones, with around 85% observed a single time. The sample's treatment: approximately 18 received Ad26.COV2.S at low or high dose, single or two shots; about five received placebo; per-sample allocation not given. Day 63 following the first vaccine or placebo injection was when the samples were taken. Material: peripheral blood, obtained in a trial of Ad26.COV2.S vaccine versus placebo. The receptors here all came from a person between 18 and 60 years old who received the Ad26.COV2.S COVID-19 vaccine or a placebo.

The rearrangement links TRBV5-1 to TRBJ2-5; 8 bases match TRBD2. CDR1 is SGHRS, CDR2 YFSETQ, per germline. The J segment lost 4 bases and the V segment lost 2 bases, leaving 4 bases of the junction unmatched. The CDR3 extends over 14 amino acids. The CDR3 DNA is TGCGCCAGCAGCTTTAGCGGGGTGGTAGAGACCCAGTACTTC. Translation: CASSFSGVVETQYF.

The chain carries TRBV19 and TRBJ2-3, with D hard to call. V lost 4 bases and J 8 bases, leaving 19 bases between the germline ends. CDR1 and CDR2 (germline): LNHDA, SQIVND (reference sequence). The CDR3 length is 15 residues. DNA for the CDR3: TGTGCCAGTAGTAGGACCTTTGGGCAGAAGGGTACGCAGTATTTT. Protein: CASSRTFGQKGTQYF.

V gene TRBV12-5 combines with J gene TRBJ2-5; D call uncertain. This CDR3 comprises 13 residues. The germline CDR1 and CDR2 sequences are LGHNT and FRNRAP. Trimming removed 1 base at V and 5 bases at J, with 8 bases between. The CDR3 DNA reads TGTGCTAGTGGTTTGGAGGGTTCCGAGACCCAGTACTTC. This encodes CASGLEGSETQYF. Full variable domain (outside the CDR3, taken from reference TRBV12-5 and TRBJ2-5): DARVTQTPRHKVTEMGQEVTMRCQPILGHNTVFWYRQTMMQGLELLAYFRNRAPLDDSGMPKDRFSAEMPDATLATLKIQPSEPRDSAVYFCASGLEGSETQYFGPGTRLLVL.

The CDR3 here is CASSERGSGNTIYF. CDR3 sequence (DNA): TGTGCCAGCAGTGAGAGGGGGTCTGGAAACACCATATATTTT. J is TRBJ1-3 and V is TRBV6-1, with D possibly TRBD1 on 6 matching bases. The germline V and J ends were trimmed by 3 bases and 1 base, with 7 bases remaining between them. This CDR3 has 14 amino acids. CDR1 is MNHNS and CDR2 is SASEGT in the germline V gene.

V is TRBV7-9 and J is TRBJ2-2; 10 nucleotides align to TRBD1. J gave up 4 bases and V 5 bases, and 7 bases lay outside the gene matches. The germline V gene encodes CDR1 SEHNR and CDR2 FQNEAQ (reference sequence). The CDR3 is made up of 16 amino acids. The DNA of the CDR3 is TGTGCCAGCAGCCAACCGGGACAGGGGACCACCGGGGAGCTGTTTTTT. It codes for CASSQPGQGTTGELFF.

The rearrangement joins TRBV30 to TRBJ1-5; D is perhaps TRBD1 (6 bases). There are 14 residues in the CDR3. The germline V and J ends were trimmed by 1 base and 4 bases, with 11 bases remaining between them. CDR1 is GTSNPN, CDR2 SVGIG, per germline (reference sequence). Here the CDR3 reads CAWSAGTTNQPQHF. Written as DNA, the CDR3 is TGTGCCTGGAGTGCCGGGACAACGAATCAGCCCCAGCATTTT.

CDR3 in DNA: TGTGCCAGCAGCCACCGCACCCTAGCGGGGGAGGGCAATGAGCAGTTCTTC. This gives the protein CASSHRTLAGEGNEQFF. The V gene is TRBV7-2, the J gene TRBJ2-1; 10 nucleotides match TRBD2. This CDR3 contains 17 residues. Germline V CDR1 and CDR2: SGHTA, FQGNSA. Trimming removed 5 bases from V and 6 bases from J; junction bases left unmatched: 13.

V and J are TRBV7-6 and TRBJ2-2; a possible D gene is TRBD1 (6 bases). V was shortened by 2 bases and J by 5 bases, with 15 bases between the two germline ends. The CDR3 sequence is 16 residues long. Per germline, CDR1 SGHVS and CDR2 FNYEAQ. CDR3 sequence reads: CASSLLLGAPTGELFF. The CDR3 nucleotides read TGTGCCAGCAGCTTACTCTTGGGGGCGCCGACCGGGGAGCTGTTTTTT.

V gene TRBV5-4 combines with J gene TRBJ1-2; the match to TRBD1 covers 10 bases. V shed 0 bases and J 1 base; nucleotides not matched to a gene: 9. The CDR3 loop spans 18 amino acids. Germline V lookup: CDR1 SGHNT, CDR2 YYREEE (reference sequence). In nucleotides, the CDR3 is TGTGCCAGCAGCTTGGCGTCCCGGGACAGGGGTTTTAACTATGGCTACACCTTC. This codes for CASSLASRDRGFNYGYTF. The complete variable domain, with remaining parts taken from reference TRBV5-4 and TRBJ1-2, reads ETGVTQSPTHLIKTRGQQVTLRCSSQSGHNTVSWYQQALGQGPQFIFQYYREEENGRGNFPPRFSGLQFPNYSSELNVNALELDDSALYLCASSLASRDRGFNYGYTFGSGTRLTVV.

The rearrangement joins TRBV5-1 to TRBJ1-1, with D possibly matching TRBD1 (5 bases). Germline-derived CDR1 and CDR2 are SGHRS and YFSETQ. This CDR3 is 15 amino acids long. The V and J ends lost 2 bases and 10 bases respectively, with 21 bases between them. The DNA for the CDR3 is TGCGCCAGCAGCTTAATTTCTGGATCGGGGCGGCTAGCTTTCTTT. Protein product: CASSLISGSGRLAFF.

The gene calls are TRBV27 and TRBJ2-1; a weak D match, TRBD2 (6 bases). Trimming removed 2 bases at V and 2 bases at J, with 10 bases between. This CDR3 contains 15 residues. CDR1 and CDR2 (germline): MNHEY, SMNVEV (reference sequence). The CDR3 loop is CASSLGGNAYNEQFF. The CDR3 coding sequence is TGTGCCAGCAGTTTAGGAGGGAACGCCTACAATGAGCAGTTCTTC.

The chain combines TRBV28 with TRBJ1-1; D uncertain. V was clipped by 3 bases and J by 3 bases, with 11 bases between them. This CDR3 is 14 amino acids long. Germline CDR1 reads MDHEN; CDR2 reads SYDVKM. CDR3 bases: TGTGCCAGCAGTTTGAGGCCCGCGTACACTGAAGCTTTCTTT. This codes for CASSLRPAYTEAFF. The full variable domain, with the rest looked up from reference TRBV28 and TRBJ1-1, is DVKVTQSSRYLVKRTGEKVFLECVQDMDHENMFWYRQDPGLGLRLIYFSYDVKMKEKGDIPEGYSVSREKKERFSLILESASTNQTSMYLCASSLRPAYTEAFFGQGTRLTVV.

This chain connects TRBV28 to TRBJ1-4; TRBD1 matches at 8 bases. Germline V gives CDR1 MDHEN, CDR2 SYDVKM. The CDR3 spans 15 residues. The junction had 13 bases not matched to a gene; V was cut back by 10 bases and J by 6 bases. The CDR3 region is CATAGGAESYEKLFF. CDR3 nucleotides: TGTGCCACCGCAGGGGGCGCGGAGTCTTATGAAAAACTGTTTTTT.

The chain combines TRBV5-1 with TRBJ2-2; 8 bases match TRBD1. The V gene's germline CDR1 is SGHRS and CDR2 YFSETQ. The V gene end was trimmed by 4 bases and the J gene end by 1 base; junction bases not matched to a gene: 3. The CDR3 loop spans 15 amino acids. CDR3 coding DNA: TGCGCCAGCAGCCCGGGACAGGAGAACACCGGGGAGCTGTTTTTT. Encoded protein: CASSPGQENTGELFF.

The rearrangement joins TRBV28 to TRBJ1-1; 10 bases agree with TRBD1. This CDR3 is built from 17 residues. The germline CDR1 and CDR2 sequences are MDHEN and SYDVKM. The V and J ends lost 7 bases and 0 bases, in that order; junction bases with no gene match: 11. CDR3 coding DNA: TGTGCCAGCACACGGGACAGGGGAATTTGGATGAACACTGAAGCTTTCTTT. It is translated as CASTRDRGIWMNTEAFF.

The V gene is TRBV29-1, the J gene TRBJ2-2; maybe TRBD1 (6 bases). The CDR3 totals 12 residues. Between the trimmed V and J ends, which lost 7 bases and 5 bases, there was a span of 11 bases. Germline V gives CDR1 SQVTM, CDR2 ANQGSEA. The CDR3 loop reads CSAERGTGELFF. In nucleotides, the CDR3 is TGCAGCGCCGAGAGGGGGACCGGGGAGCTGTTTTTT.

This clone was seen a single time. This chain connects TRBV11-2 to TRBJ1-6; D remains ambiguous. The V and J ends lost 1 base and 7 bases respectively, with 5 bases between them. CDR3 length equals 13 residues. Germline V gene data show CDR1 as SGHAT and CDR2 as FQNNGV. Here the CDR3 DNA reads TGTGCCAGCAGCTTAGTTTCAAATTCACCCCTCCACTTT. This encodes CASSLVSNSPLHF. The full variable domain, its missing parts supplied by reference TRBV11-2 and TRBJ1-6, is EAGVAQSPRYKIIEKRQSVAFWCNPISGHATLYWYQQILGQGPKLLIQFQNNGVVDDSQLPKDRFSAERLKGVDSTLKIQPAKLEDSAVYLCASSLVSNSPLHFGNGTRLTVT.

J is TRBJ1-2 and V is TRBV19; D is uncertain. CDR3 size: 14 residues. Germline CDR1 LNHDA, CDR2 SQIVND (reference sequence). With 6 bases removed from V and 0 bases from J, the gap between germline ends came to 11 bases. DNA of the CDR3: TGTGCCAGTAGCCCCGAGCCAGCTAACTATGGCTACACCTTC. This codes for CASSPEPANYGYTF.

This rearrangement joins TRBV7-2 to TRBJ1-3; D gene uncertain. This CDR3 has 15 amino acids. V gave up 0 bases and J gave up 0 bases, with 6 bases separating them. Germline CDR1 is SGHTA and CDR2 is FQGNSA. This chain's CDR3 is CASSLATSSGNTIYF. In DNA, the CDR3 is TGTGCCAGCAGCTTAGCGACAAGCTCTGGAAACACCATATATTTT. The whole variable domain, remainder taken from reference TRBV7-2 and TRBJ1-3, is GAGVSQSPSNKVTEKGKDVELRCDPISGHTALYWYRQSLGQGLEFLIYFQGNSAPDKSGLPSDRFSAERTGGSVSTLTIQRTQQEDSAVYLCASSLATSSGNTIYFGEGSWLTVV.

V gene TRBV14 combines with J gene TRBJ2-2; D is ambiguous. V lost 1 base, J lost 1 base, and 13 bases lay in between. The germline gives CDR1 SGHDN, CDR2 FVKESK. The CDR3 sequence is 17 residues long. The CDR3 region is CASSQGPLRKNTGELFF. Written as DNA, the CDR3 is TGTGCCAGCAGCCAAGGCCCGCTGCGGAAGAACACCGGGGAGCTGTTTTTT.

The chain uses TRBV9 and TRBJ2-2; 8 bases are shared with TRBD1. Germline-derived CDR1 and CDR2 are SGDLS and YYNGEE. This CDR3 has 16 residues. Losses at the gene ends were 1 base for V and 1 base for J; bases not matched to a gene: 3. In DNA form, the CDR3 reads TGTGCCAGCAGCGTATCCGACAGGGGGAACACCGGGGAGCTGTTTTTT. Translation: CASSVSDRGNTGELFF.

The chain combines TRBV11-1 with TRBJ2-7; D may be TRBD1 (6 bases). The V end was cut by 5 bases, the J end by 4 bases, with 15 bases between. The CDR3 contains 14 residues. Germline V lookup: CDR1 SGHAT, CDR2 FQDESV (reference sequence). The CDR3 coding sequence is TGTGCCAGCAGCCCCCGGGGACACGCATACGAGCAGTACTTC. Its protein is CASSPRGHAYEQYF.

J is TRBJ1-2 and V is TRBV2, with D perhaps TRBD1 (6 bases). Trimming took 4 bases from V and 8 from J, leaving 17 bases between them. CDR3 length: 14 amino acids. Germline values: CDR1 SNHLY, CDR2 FYNNEI. CDR3 loop: CASSGLTGPRGYTF. CDR3 in DNA: TGTGCCAGCAGTGGACTGACAGGCCCTCGGGGCTACACCTTC.

V and J are TRBV28 and TRBJ2-1; no reliable D call. V lost 6 bases to trimming and J lost 0 bases, with 15 bases between them. CDR1 MDHEN and CDR2 SYDVKM come from the germline V gene. There are 16 residues in the CDR3. This chain's CDR3 is CASSQNSYFSYNEQFF. CDR3 in DNA: TGTGCCAGCAGCCAAAACAGTTATTTCTCCTACAATGAGCAGTTCTTC. The full variable domain, in which reference TRBV28 and TRBJ2-1 provide the parts outside the CDR3, is DVKVTQSSRYLVKRTGEKVFLECVQDMDHENMFWYRQDPGLGLRLIYFSYDVKMKEKGDIPEGYSVSREKKERFSLILESASTNQTSMYLCASSQNSYFSYNEQFFGPGTRLTVL.

This clone occurred a few times. V gene TRBV12-3 or TRBV12-4 combines with J gene TRBJ2-7, with D uncertain. This CDR3 contains 13 residues. Trimming stripped 2 bases from V and 7 bases from J, with 12 bases between. The CDR3 reads CASSLLLSQEQYF. CDR3 nucleotide sequence: TGTGCCAGCAGTTTATTGCTGAGTCAGGAGCAGTACTTC.